One sample yielded the 14 T cell receptor beta chains listed below, sequenced in a study of tumor and adjacent non-tumor tissue in lung cancer. This sample's RNA came from whole unsorted tissue. Three rounds of nested PCR, following a modified ARM-PCR protocol, produced the TCRbeta library. Each CDR3 protein gets one entry after TCRdb re-called the multiplex PCR reads with MiXCR. The sample holds roughly 65,000 distinct CDR3 sequences; 55% to 70% are singletons and the top ten take just over 20%. Material for sequencing was lung tumor tissue. These receptors were taken from a man aged 50-59 years with non-small cell lung cancer.

As to this clonotype: A much bigger clone sits one base away, suggesting this may be a read error. The chain couples TRBV6-1 to TRBJ2-1, with 8 bases lining up with TRBD2. The CDR3 loop spans 15 amino acids. The germline CDR1 and CDR2 sequences are MNHNS and SASEGT. The CDR3 here is CVSSEVTAGDNEQFF. Here the CDR3 DNA reads TGTGTCAGCAGTGAAGTAACAGCGGGAGACAATGAGCAGTTCTTC.

Worth noting for this clonotype: A read error may account for a junction end that differs from germline. The J gene is TRBJ2-7, the V gene TRBV10-3; TRBD2 is a possible D gene (5 bases). The length of the CDR3 is 13 residues. Germline V CDR1 and CDR2: ENHRY, SYGVKD. The CDR3 DNA follows: TGCGCCATCAATTTCGCGGAGGCCTACGAGCAGTACTTC. It encodes CAINFAEAYEQYF.

The table lists this clonotype with many counts. The gene calls are TRBV12-2 and TRBJ1-2; the listed D gene, TRBD1, was not tested against the DNA. TRBV12-2 is a known pseudogene. The CDR3 loop spans 17 amino acids. The CDR3 loop is CASRLVRRGQANYGYTF. CDR3 DNA sequence: TGTGCAAGTCGCTTAGTTCGCAGGGGCCAAGCTAACTATGGCTACACCTTC.

Concerning this clonotype itself: The CDR3 does not end in the conserved phenylalanine or tryptophan, so this is likely a read error. The gene calls are TRBV4-1 and TRBJ2-1; TRBD2 aligns across 14 bases. The V gene's germline CDR1 is MGHRA and CDR2 YSYEKL. The CDR3 loop spans 16 amino acids. The CDR3 protein is CTSSPRTSGRNNEQFL. CDR3 nucleotides: TGCACCAGCAGCCCGAGGACTAGCGGGAGGAACAATGAGCAGTTCTTA.

Concerning this clonotype: No conserved phenylalanine or tryptophan ends this CDR3, so it is likely a read error. J is TRBJ2-5 and V is TRBV12-3 or TRBV12-4; D is uncertain. The V and J ends lost 2 bases and 2 bases respectively, with 9 bases between them. This CDR3 is built from 14 residues. CDR3: CASSLRQEQETQYL. CDR3 nucleotides: TGTGCCAGCAGTTTAAGACAAGAGCAAGAGACCCAGTACCTC.

This sequence joins TRBV20-1 and TRBJ1-2, with unresolved D. CDR3 length equals 11 residues. The ends were cut back, 2 bases at V and 10 bases at J, with 11 bases in the middle. Germline CDR1 is DFQATT and CDR2 is SNEGSKA (reference sequence). The CDR3 nucleotides are TGCAGTGCTAGATACATAGGTGTCTACACCTTC. This codes for CSARYIGVYTF.

For the CDR3, the DNA is TGTGCCACCAGCGCTAGTAGCGGGAGGGGGTACAAGCAGTACTTC. It yields the protein CATSASSGRGYKQYF. The V and J genes are TRBV6-5 and TRBJ2-7, with 11 bases fitting TRBD2. The CDR3 consists of 15 residues. V was clipped by 10 bases and J by 8 bases; unmatched bases: 16. Per germline, CDR1 MNHEY and CDR2 SVGAGI.

On this clonotype itself: An end of the junction does not agree with germline; a read error may underlie this. This sequence joins TRBV4-1 and TRBJ2-1; 7 nucleotides align to TRBD2. Germline CDR1 and CDR2: MGHRA and YSYEKL. The CDR3 has 16 residues. This chain's CDR3 is CASNVTGTIEYNKQIF. The CDR3 coding sequence is TGCGCCAGCAACGTAACGGGGACTATCGAGTACAATAAGCAGATCTTC.

This clonotype has ten or more counts. The chain employs TRBV5-1 and TRBJ2-3, with a tentative D call TRBD1 (7 bases). The CDR3 is 16 residues long. From germline, CDR1 is SGHRS and CDR2 YFSETQ. The germline V and J ends were trimmed by 4 bases and 3 bases, with 18 bases remaining between them. The CDR3 loop reads CASSVMTGRSTDTQYF. As DNA, the CDR3 is TGCGCCAGCAGCGTAATGACAGGGAGGAGTACAGATACGCAGTATTTT.

Remarks on this clonotype: Possible read error: a much larger clone is one base away. The CDR3 loop reads CASSLGLGPYGYTF. The CDR3 nucleotides are TGTGCCAGCAGTTTAGGACTGGGACCATATGGCTACACCTTC. The J gene is TRBJ1-2, the V gene TRBV6-6; TRBD1 is a possible D gene (5 bases). Trimming took off 4 bases at V and 5 bases at J, with 14 bases between the two ends. The CDR3 has 14 amino acids. Germline V gives CDR1 MNHNY, CDR2 SVGAGI (reference sequence).

Concerning this clonotype itself: Compared with germline, one end of the junction differs, possibly owing to a read error. V is TRBV11-2 and J is TRBJ2-5; TRBD1 or TRBD2 may be the D gene (6 bases each). The CDR3 is made up of 15 amino acids. Germline assignment: CDR1 SGHAT and CDR2 FQNNGV. The CDR3 nucleotides read TGTGTCAGCTGCTTAGTTGGGGGGCGGGGAGAGACCCAGTACTTC. It yields the protein CVSCLVGGRGETQYF.

The table lists this clonotype with a few counts. The chain is built from TRBV7-2 and TRBJ2-7; 15 bases are a match to TRBD2. The germline gives CDR1 SGHTA, CDR2 FQGNSA. V dropped 5 bases and J dropped 3; count of bases not matched to a gene: 14. CDR3 length equals 19 residues. CDR3 sequence reads: CASSLTGTSGRSVIYEQYF. Here the CDR3 DNA reads TGTGCCAGCAGCCTAACCGGGACTAGCGGGAGGAGCGTCATCTACGAGCAGTACTTC.

This clonotype is labeled as medium-sized (0.01 to 0.1%). This rearrangement joins TRBV11-1 to TRBJ2-1; 7 positions agree with TRBD2. The CDR3 totals 15 residues. J lost 5 bases, V lost 6 bases, and 10 bases had no gene match. Germline lookup yields CDR1 SGHAT and CDR2 FQDESV (reference sequence). The CDR3 DNA reads as TGTGCCAGCAGTACCCCGACTAGCCCTAACAATGAGCAGTTCTTC. The encoded protein is CASSTPTSPNNEQFF. The full variable domain, rest sourced from reference TRBV11-1 and TRBJ2-1, is EAEVAQSPRYKITEKSQAVAFWCDPISGHATLYWYRQILGQGPELLVQFQDESVVDDSQLPKDRFSAERLKGVDSTLKIQPAELGDSAMYLCASSTPTSPNNEQFFGPGTRLTVL.

On this clonotype itself: A much larger clone lies a single base off, so this may be a read error. V is TRBV12-3 or TRBV12-4 and J is TRBJ2-7; a possible D gene is TRBD2 (6 bases). The CDR3 sequence is 13 residues long. CDR3 DNA: TGTCCCAGCAGTATGGGACTTGGGGGCGAGCAGTACTTC. It encodes CPSSMGLGGEQYF.